This T cell receptor beta chain was identified in a study of cytomegalovirus exposure and HLA in healthy donors. Whole-study findings and limits: Most likely, a cluster of highly shared sequence variants arose as a sequencing artifact. Researchers reportedly found TCR beta sequences accurately predicted most subjects' HLA-A and HLA-B alleles.

In regard to this clone: Its matching antigen is unknown.

PCR used 60 Vbeta primers and 13 Jbeta primers. In the study's own analysis: Later reanalysis found 70 million to 95 million unique TCR beta chains, around 10 million of them shared. Clones were read by immunoSEQ multiplex PCR, and TCRdb kept only the in-frame ones, dropping some. V and J calls and clone size are those listed in that table; D and trimming were worked out from the DNA. This table holds around 90,000 clones, about 82% found once. CDR3 length equals 13 residues. V was clipped by 5 bases and J by 2 bases, with 12 bases between them. Germline-derived CDR1 and CDR2 are GTSNPN and SVGIG (reference sequence).

The source of this sequence is a man aged 30-40 years in good health and CMV-seronegative. Material: PBMCs. The chain is built from TRBV30 and TRBJ1-2; D is unresolved. The DNA for the CDR3 is TGTGCCTGGGCCCCGGGGATAAACTATGGCTACACCTTC. Amino acid sequence: CAWAPGINYGYTF.